This TCR beta chain was retrieved from a study of OX40 agonist ivuxolimab in advanced cancers. Study background: Ivuxolimab, an agonistic anti-OX40 (CD134) antibody, was given to patients. Hepatocellular carcinoma, melanoma, renal cell or head and neck cancer was diagnosed in the dose-escalation patients.

This clone was picked up one time. Here immunoSEQ multiplex PCR was the method, and the copy in TCRdb shows in-frame clones only, minus some. The repertoire holds 72,000 or so clones, with around 80% as singletons. Patients were excluded for autoimmune disease history or systemic immunosuppression. The CDR3 extends over 14 amino acids. Trimming removed 4 bases from V and 6 bases from J, with 15 bases in between. CDR1 and CDR2 from the germline V gene are SGHDN and FVKESK. Sequences were derived from CD4+ or CD8+ T cells sorted from blood, sampled in a trial of the OX40 agonist ivuxolimab. The gene calls are TRBV14 and TRBJ1-2; maybe TRBD1 (5 bases). The sequence was obtained from an adult with an advanced solid tumor such as melanoma, head and neck, liver or kidney cancer. The CDR3 loop is CASSRMGRGDGYTF. CDR3 DNA sequence: TGTGCCAGCAGCCGGATGGGGCGGGGGGATGGCTACACCTTC.